Presented here are 23 T cell receptor beta chains from one specimen sequenced in a study of low-dose radiotherapy and immunotherapy resistance in tumors. TRAV and TRBV primers primed cDNA for both TCRalpha and TCRbeta. The authors amplified TCRs for about 20 PCR cycles with a constant-region primer and a V-primer adapter. TCRdb fed the reads into MiXCR, producing one record per CDR3 protein. The sample lists approximately 11,000 distinct CDR3 sequences, approximately 65% occurring once. All receptors come from a human donor with advanced metastatic prostate, ovarian, gallbladder or colorectal cancer (not recorded which). This table probably holds off-target reads from a library built for another chain.

This clonotype was seen only once. The rearrangement uses TRBV6-1 and TRBJ2-7; D might be TRBD2 (6 bases). The CDR3 has 12 residues. The V gene's germline CDR1 is MNHNS and CDR2 SASEGT. V lost 6 bases and J lost 12, with 18 bases in between. CDR3: CASSRPGEARYF. The CDR3 region has the DNA TGTGCCAGCAGCAGACCCGGGGAGGCGCGGTACTTC.

Only one count was recorded for this clonotype. J is TRBJ2-5 and V is TRBV28; the match to TRBD2 covers 8 bases. CDR3 length: 14 residues. The V gene end was trimmed by 3 bases and the J gene end by 9 bases; junction bases not matched to a gene: 9. Germline CDR1 reads MDHEN; CDR2 reads SYDVKM. For the CDR3, the DNA is TGTGCCAGCAGTTTGGGCGCGGGGGGCCTCGCCCAGTACTTC. This translates into CASSLGAGGLAQYF.

V is TRBV5-1 and J is TRBJ2-2, with TRBD2 matching over 11 bases. The V gene's germline CDR1 is SGHRS and CDR2 YFSETQ. Trimming took 4 bases from V and 4 from J; bases not matched to a gene: 3. The CDR3 is 15 residues long. As DNA, the CDR3 is TGCGCCAGCAGCCCCGGGACTAGCGGCACCGGGGAGCTGTTTTTT. Encoded protein: CASSPGTSGTGELFF.

The rearrangement links TRBV11-2 to TRBJ2-4; TRBD1 might be the D (6 bases). Trimming stripped 3 bases from V and 6 bases from J, with 9 bases between. Per germline, CDR1 SGHAT and CDR2 FQNNGV. This CDR3 spans 13 amino acids. The DNA for the CDR3 is TGTGCCAGCAGCTTTGGACAGCCAAACATTCAGTACTTC. This encodes CASSFGQPNIQYF.

This clonotype has just one count. This chain uses TRBV2 with TRBJ2-1, with 8 positions matching TRBD2. Germline assignment: CDR1 SNHLY and CDR2 FYNNEI. This CDR3 has 14 amino acids. The V segment lost 6 bases and the J segment 9 bases; nucleotides outside the gene matches: 10. Here the CDR3 DNA reads TGTGCCAGCAGACCAGGGAGCGGGAGAACTGAGCAGTTCTTC. Translating gives CASRPGSGRTEQFF.

This rearrangement joins TRBV10-3 to TRBJ2-7, with TRBD1 identical over 11 bases. Germline V gene sequence: CDR1 ENHRY, CDR2 SYGVKD. The CDR3 runs 15 residues. Losses at the gene ends were 3 bases for V and 4 bases for J; bases not matched to a gene: 5. CDR3 sequence (DNA): TGTGCCATCAGTGATTTAGGACAGGGGGCATACGAGCAGTACTTC. Protein product: CAISDLGQGAYEQYF.

The genes are TRBV27 and TRBJ2-7, with 10 bases fitting TRBD1. This CDR3 contains 13 residues. V lost 6 bases, J lost 6 bases, and 5 bases stayed unmatched. Germline CDR1 is MNHEY and CDR2 is SMNVEV (reference sequence). CDR3 region: CASRGQGLLEQYF. CDR3 bases: TGTGCCAGCAGGGGACAGGGGCTGCTCGAGCAGTACTTC.

This clonotype occurred once. The chain carries TRBV6-8 and TRBJ1-1; 7 positions agree with TRBD1. Germline V gene sequence: CDR1 MNHGY, CDR2 SAAAGT. The V and J ends lost 2 bases and 0 bases, in that order; junction bases with no gene match: 3. This CDR3 is built from 15 residues. CDR3 region: CASSYEGTVNTEAFF. CDR3 in DNA: TGTGCCAGCAGTTACGAGGGGACAGTGAACACTGAAGCTTTCTTT.

This rearrangement joins TRBV4-3 to TRBJ2-2; D uncertain. With 4 bases removed from V and 4 bases from J, the gap between germline ends came to 13 bases. This CDR3 spans 15 amino acids. The V gene's germline CDR1 is LGHNA and CDR2 YSLEER. The CDR3 protein is CASSRGTVGTGELFF. In DNA, the CDR3 is TGCGCCAGCAGCCGCGGAACAGTGGGCACCGGGGAGCTGTTTTTT.

This clonotype was picked up a small number of times. The chain carries TRBV6-2 or TRBV6-3 and TRBJ2-1; 7 bases are a match to TRBD2. The CDR3 is made up of 16 amino acids. CDR1 MNHEY and CDR2 SVGEGT come from the germline V gene. With 3 bases clipped from V and 8 bases from J, the junction kept 13 bases outside the gene matches. The CDR3 reads CASSYQGSGLKDEQFF. The CDR3 region has the DNA TGTGCCAGCAGTTATCAGGGTAGCGGGCTAAAAGATGAGCAGTTCTTC.

The chain joins TRBV12-5 to TRBJ1-1; D is possibly TRBD1 (6 bases). CDR3 length equals 15 residues. V was trimmed by 2 bases and J by 4 bases, leaving 14 bases between them. The germline gives CDR1 LGHNT, CDR2 FRNRAP. The CDR3 here is CASGLFSGGGTEAFF. In nucleotides, the CDR3 is TGTGCTAGTGGTTTGTTTTCAGGAGGGGGCACTGAAGCTTTCTTT.

This clonotype turned up a few times. The chain employs TRBV5-4 and TRBJ2-5, with D perhaps assigned TRBD1 or TRBD2 (5 bases each). Germline CDR1 is SGHNT and CDR2 is YYREEE (reference sequence). V shed 0 bases and J shed 3 bases, with 9 bases lying between them. CDR3 length: 14 amino acids. The CDR3 DNA is TGTGCCAGCAGCTTGGGAGGGACGAAAGAGACCCAGTACTTC. It encodes CASSLGGTKETQYF.

J is TRBJ2-3 and V is TRBV5-1; D is possibly TRBD2 (5 bases). In germline, CDR1 is SGHRS, CDR2 YFSETQ. The CDR3 runs to 14 residues. Trimming left V 9 bases short and J 2 bases short, with 16 bases between. CDR3 loop: CATGKGRATDTQYF. The DNA for the CDR3 is TGCGCCACCGGGAAAGGACGGGCCACAGATACGCAGTATTTT.

The chain combines TRBV29-1 with TRBJ1-2; unclear D gene. The CDR3 length is 12 residues. Per the germline V gene, CDR1 is SQVTM and CDR2 is ANQGSEA. V shed 2 bases and J shed 4 bases, with 8 bases lying between them. The CDR3 DNA reads as TGCAGCGTTGAAATGGGGTTCTATGGCTACACCTTC. Translated, it gives CSVEMGFYGYTF.

The genes are TRBV28 and TRBJ1-2; TRBD1 is a possible D gene (5 bases). CDR1 and CDR2 (germline): MDHEN, SYDVKM. V gave up 3 bases and J gave up 5 bases, with 13 bases separating them. The CDR3 contains 14 residues. The CDR3: CASSLEGVGYGYTF. CDR3 nucleotides: TGTGCCAGCAGTTTGGAAGGGGTTGGTTATGGCTACACCTTC.

CDR3 loop: CASSSPETGIDEQYF. In nucleotides, the CDR3 is TGTGCCAGCAGTTCTCCGGAGACAGGGATCGACGAGCAGTACTTC. The chain combines TRBV6-6 with TRBJ2-7, with TRBD1 identical over 7 bases. V dropped 4 bases and J dropped 5; count of bases not matched to a gene: 11. Germline V gene data show CDR1 as MNHNY and CDR2 as SVGAGI (reference sequence). There are 15 residues in the CDR3.

The chain uses TRBV20-1 and TRBJ1-6; weak D call: TRBD1 (5 bases). The CDR3 consists of 15 residues. V was trimmed by 7 bases and J by 4 bases, leaving 17 bases between them. Germline V lookup: CDR1 DFQATT, CDR2 SNEGSKA (reference sequence). The chain's CDR3 is CSVGYWGVYNSPLHF. CDR3 nucleotides: TGCAGTGTCGGCTATTGGGGGGTTTATAATTCACCCCTCCACTTT.

The table lists this clonotype with a count of one. The chain combines TRBV6-1 with TRBJ1-6, with TRBD1 matching 7 bases. CDR3 length: 14 amino acids. The germline CDR1 and CDR2 sequences are MNHNS and SASEGT. Trimming at V came to 5 bases and at J to 5 bases, leaving 3 bases not matched to a gene. This chain's CDR3 is CASSRGLDNSPLHF. CDR3 coding DNA: TGTGCCAGCAGTAGGGGGCTCGATAATTCACCCCTCCACTTT.

The sample holds a few counts of this clonotype. V is TRBV6-5 and J is TRBJ1-2; 7 nucleotides agree with TRBD1. Germline V gene data show CDR1 as MNHEY and CDR2 as SVGAGI. V shed 5 bases, J shed 6 bases, and the junction held 3 bases outside the gene matches. This CDR3 is built from 12 residues. CDR3 coding DNA: TGTGCCAGCAGTCGACAGGGAAATGGCTACACCTTC. Translating it yields CASSRQGNGYTF.

This chain links TRBV5-6 with TRBJ2-7; 7 nucleotides line up with TRBD2. Germline CDR1 reads SGHDT; CDR2 reads YYEEEE. The CDR3 is 13 amino acids. With V trimmed by 3 bases and J by 4 bases, 4 bases remained unmatched. Written as DNA, the CDR3 is TGTGCCAGCAGCTCCACCGGGGGGTACGAGCAGTACTTC. This gives the protein CASSSTGGYEQYF. Full variable domain (remainder filled in from reference TRBV5-6 and TRBJ2-7): DAGVTQSPTHLIKTRGQQVTLRCSPKSGHDTVSWYQQALGQGPQFIFQYYEEEERQRGNFPDRFSGHQFPNYSSELNVNALLLGDSALYLCASSSTGGYEQYFGPGTRLTVT.

The V call is TRBV14, the J call TRBJ1-6; perhaps TRBD1 as D (5 bases). This CDR3 comprises 15 residues. Trimming left V 0 bases short and J 6 bases short, with 9 bases between. Germline assignment: CDR1 SGHDN and CDR2 FVKESK. The CDR3 DNA is TGTGCCAGCAGCCAAGAAACAGGATTTAATTCACCCCTCCACTTT. Translated: CASSQETGFNSPLHF. Variable domain in full (rest from reference TRBV14 and TRBJ1-6): EAGVTQFPSHSVIEKGQTVTLRCDPISGHDNLYWYRRVMGKEIKFLLHFVKESKQDESGMPNNRFLAERTGGTYSTLKVQPAELEDSGVYFCASSQETGFNSPLHFGNGTRLTVT.

The gene calls are TRBV6-1 and TRBJ1-1; D may be TRBD1 (6 bases). The CDR3 is 15 residues long. Germline V gene data show CDR1 as MNHNS and CDR2 as SASEGT. V was shortened by 1 base and J by 1 base, with 10 bases between the two germline ends. The CDR3 protein is CASSEGTEPNTEAFF. In DNA form, the CDR3 reads TGTGCCAGCAGTGAAGGGACAGAACCGAACACTGAAGCTTTCTTT.

This chain links TRBV9 with TRBJ2-7; 9 nucleotides agree with TRBD1. Germline values: CDR1 SGDLS, CDR2 YYNGEE. The CDR3 extends over 15 amino acids. With 4 bases clipped from V and 6 bases from J, the junction kept 11 bases outside the gene matches. The CDR3 sequence: CASSIAGQGGREQYF. Here the CDR3 DNA reads TGTGCCAGCAGCATTGCGGGACAGGGAGGGCGCGAGCAGTACTTC.